Below, 20 T cell receptor beta chains from the same sample are listed, as sequenced in a study of OX40 agonist ivuxolimab in advanced cancers. Receptor libraries were prepared by the immunoSEQ multiplex PCR assay. The table comes from immuneACCESS by way of TCRdb, which keeps in-frame sequences with V and J called. Part of the clones is missing from these tables; in studies checked, under half for an unresolved V gene and the rest for unknown reasons. Present in this sample are around 80,000 clones, around 83% of which were seen just once. The top ten constitute under 3% of the sample. This specimen consisted of CD4+ or CD8+ T cells sorted from blood, obtained in a trial of the OX40 agonist ivuxolimab. These receptors all come from an adult with an advanced solid tumor such as melanoma, head and neck, liver or kidney cancer.

The sample holds a few counts of this clone. The chain is built from TRBV28 and TRBJ1-6, with TRBD1 identical over 7 bases. From germline, CDR1 is MDHEN and CDR2 SYDVKM. This CDR3 region has 15 residues. Trimming at V came to 7 bases and at J to 8 bases, leaving 11 bases not matched to a gene. In nucleotides, the CDR3 is TGTGCCAGCACCCCGATTGAGACAGGGTATTCACCCCTCCACTTT. Translated, it gives CASTPIETGYSPLHF.

This clone has just one count. The V gene is TRBV4-1, the J gene TRBJ1-2; the D is unclear. CDR1 MGHRA and CDR2 YSYEKL come from the germline V gene. Trimming removed 4 bases from V and 3 bases from J, with 9 bases in between. CDR3 length equals 13 residues. The CDR3 region is CASSPGLDYGYTF. The CDR3, as DNA: TGCGCCAGCAGCCCCGGACTGGACTATGGCTACACCTTC.

A few counts support this clone. J is TRBJ2-1 and V is TRBV11-3, with 14 bases aligning to TRBD2. Germline V gene lookup returns CDR1 SGHNT and CDR2 YENEEA. This CDR3 spans 17 amino acids. V lost 1 base and J lost 8; bases outside the gene matches: 7. CDR3 region: CASSLAKTSGGADEQFF. The CDR3 bases are TGTGCCAGCAGCTTAGCCAAGACTAGCGGGGGGGCGGATGAGCAGTTCTTC.

The CDR3 reads CSVVGGGSGNQPQHF. DNA for the CDR3: TGCAGCGTTGTGGGCGGGGGATCGGGCAATCAGCCCCAGCATTTT. The rearrangement joins TRBV29-1 to TRBJ1-5; possible D gene TRBD1, 5 bases. Looked up from germline, CDR1 is SQVTM and CDR2 is ANQGSEA. CDR3 length equals 15 residues. Between the trimmed V and J ends, which lost 4 bases and 2 bases, there was a span of 15 bases.

In nucleotides, the CDR3 is TGTGCCAGCAGGACGACAGGGTTCCATGGCTACACCTTC. This sequence encodes CASRTTGFHGYTF. The V call is TRBV28, the J call TRBJ1-2; 7 bases are a match to TRBD1. The junction had 7 bases not matched to a gene; V was cut back by 6 bases and J by 6 bases. CDR3 length: 13 amino acids. Germline V CDR1 and CDR2: MDHEN, SYDVKM.

The CDR3 here is CASSTYRGRTGELFF. CDR3 bases: TGTGCCAGTAGTACCTACAGGGGGCGGACCGGGGAGCTGTTTTTT. The chain carries TRBV19 and TRBJ2-2, with TRBD1 identical over 9 bases. The CDR3 contains 15 residues. Trimming removed 4 bases from V and 5 bases from J; junction bases left unmatched: 5. In germline, CDR1 is LNHDA, CDR2 SQIVND (reference sequence).

This chain joins TRBV28 and TRBJ1-6; a possible D gene is TRBD1 (5 bases). With 7 bases removed from V and 9 bases from J, the gap between germline ends came to 19 bases. Germline CDR1 MDHEN, CDR2 SYDVKM. This CDR3 spans 15 amino acids. The CDR3 here is CASIPALRVRSPLHF. CDR3 DNA: TGTGCCAGCATTCCCGCCCTCAGGGTACGTTCACCCCTCCACTTT.

This rearrangement joins TRBV30 to TRBJ1-4, with 7 bases that match TRBD1. After removal of 2 bases from V and 8 bases from J, the junction contained 8 bases not matched to a gene. The CDR3 is 14 amino acids. Germline V CDR1 and CDR2: GTSNPN, SVGIG (reference sequence). The CDR3 DNA follows: TGTGCCTGGAGTCCAGGGGGGGCGGCGGAAAAACTGTTTTTT. The encoded protein is CAWSPGGAAEKLFF.

The chain uses TRBV9 and TRBJ2-7; D is undetermined. There are 14 residues in the CDR3. V lost 0 bases, J lost 1 base, and 8 bases lay in between. CDR1 is SGDLS, CDR2 YYNGEE, per germline. The CDR3 spells CASSVAVFSYEQYF. The CDR3 nucleotides read TGTGCCAGCAGCGTAGCTGTGTTTTCCTACGAGCAGTACTTC.

The V gene is TRBV14, the J gene TRBJ2-2; a possible D gene is TRBD2 (5 bases). CDR1 is SGHDN, CDR2 FVKESK, per germline. The length of the CDR3 is 16 residues. Trimming pared 4 bases from V and 0 bases from J, leaving 12 bases between. As DNA, the CDR3 is TGTGCCAGCAGCCCGTTTGAGGGCGCGAACACCGGGGAGCTGTTTTTT. Translated, it gives CASSPFEGANTGELFF.

This chain joins TRBV19 and TRBJ2-3, with D perhaps TRBD2 (5 bases). The CDR3 has 14 amino acids. Trimming removed 6 bases from V and 1 base from J, with 11 bases in between. CDR1 is LNHDA and CDR2 is SQIVND in the germline V gene (reference sequence). CDR3 residues: CASSGVGGTDTQYF. For the CDR3, the DNA is TGTGCCAGTAGCGGGGTGGGTGGCACAGATACGCAGTATTTT.

This chain connects TRBV11-2 to TRBJ2-7; possibly TRBD1 or TRBD2 for D (6 bases each). The CDR3 has 14 amino acids. Germline CDR1 is SGHAT and CDR2 is FQNNGV. V was cut by 0 bases and J by 2 bases, with 8 bases left in between. The CDR3 here is CASSLDGGPYEQYF. The CDR3, as DNA: TGTGCCAGCAGCTTAGATGGGGGGCCCTACGAGCAGTACTTC.

The rearrangement links TRBV19 to TRBJ1-1; D not certain. Germline CDR1 LNHDA, CDR2 SQIVND (reference sequence). The CDR3 loop spans 13 amino acids. Trimming pared 1 base from V and 8 bases from J, leaving 11 bases between. The chain's CDR3 is CASSIGEEGEAFF. CDR3 coding DNA: TGTGCCAGTAGTATAGGGGAGGAGGGCGAAGCTTTCTTT.

J is TRBJ1-6 and V is TRBV25-1; D gene unclear. CDR1 is MGHDK and CDR2 is SYGVNS in the germline V gene. The CDR3 totals 14 residues. V was cut by 5 bases and J by 12 bases, with 17 bases left in between. The chain's CDR3 is CASSPRAYKGPLHF. CDR3 DNA sequence: TGTGCCAGCAGTCCCCGGGCCTACAAGGGACCCCTCCACTTT.

This clone was counted between two and nine times. The rearrangement uses TRBV6-6 and TRBJ2-5; no reliable D call. V lost 8 bases and J lost 1, with 11 bases in between. Per the germline V gene, CDR1 is MNHNY and CDR2 is SVGAGI (reference sequence). The CDR3 spans 13 residues. DNA for the CDR3: TGTGCCAGCTCGAGGTCTACCCAAGAGACCCAGTACTTC. Protein product: CASSRSTQETQYF.

The genes are TRBV5-8 and TRBJ1-1, with unresolved D. This CDR3 is 11 amino acids long. Per germline, CDR1 SGHTS and CDR2 YDEGEE. The V end was cut by 4 bases, the J end by 4 bases, with 5 bases between. The CDR3: CASSGITEAFF. The DNA of the CDR3 is TGTGCCAGCAGCGGGATCACTGAAGCTTTCTTT. Supplemented by reference TRBV5-8 and TRBJ1-1, the full variable domain reads EAGVTQSPTHLIKTRGQQATLRCSPISGHTSVYWYQQALGLGLQFLLWYDEGEERNRGNFPPRFSGRQFPNYSSELNVNALELEDSALYLCASSGITEAFFGQGTRLTVV.

This clone showed up just once. CDR3 region: CASTLGQGGRSPLHF. The CDR3 region has the DNA TGTGCCAGCACCCTGGGACAGGGAGGTCGTTCACCCCTCCACTTT. The rearrangement links TRBV2 to TRBJ1-6; 9 bases fit TRBD1. The CDR3 spans 15 residues. Germline V gene data show CDR1 as SNHLY and CDR2 as FYNNEI. The V and J ends lost 7 bases and 9 bases, in that order; junction bases with no gene match: 10.

The genes are TRBV30 and TRBJ1-1, with D hard to call. This CDR3 has 11 amino acids. The germline V gene has CDR1 GTSNPN and CDR2 SVGIG (reference sequence). The CDR3 reads CACRPGTEAFF. In DNA form, the CDR3 reads TGTGCTTGCCGCCCGGGCACTGAAGCTTTCTTT.

The rearrangement uses TRBV11-2 and TRBJ2-2; D gene ambiguous. The germline V and J ends were trimmed by 3 bases and 3 bases, with 8 bases remaining between them. The CDR3 consists of 14 residues. Germline CDR1 is SGHAT and CDR2 is FQNNGV. CDR3 loop: CASSFGVDTGELFF. In DNA form, the CDR3 reads TGTGCCAGCAGCTTTGGAGTGGACACCGGGGAGCTGTTTTTT.

The rearrangement links TRBV9 to TRBJ1-5; D not resolved. Germline V gene data show CDR1 as SGDLS and CDR2 as YYNGEE. The V end lost 0 bases, the J end lost 3 bases, and 7 bases lay between the germline ends. The CDR3 length is 14 residues. The CDR3 DNA sequence: TGTGCCAGCAGCGTAGATCCCCTCAATCAGCCCCAGCATTTT. This sequence encodes CASSVDPLNQPQHF.